This T cell receptor beta chain was sequenced in a study of early T cells in non-severe SARS-CoV-2 infection. Study context: RNA in bulk from unsorted whole blood was sequenced, and chains were unpaired. Findings of the study overall: The matching step, a VDJdb search, favored anti-spike CD8 responses and missed private and CD4 specificities.

Many counts were recorded for this clonotype. Its antigen is unidentified. Each single cDNA molecule received a unique molecular identifier. One entry per CDR3 protein results from TCRdb running MiXCR on the 5' RACE reads. The sample lists roughly 40,000 distinct CDR3 sequences, about 7% occurring once. Trimming pared 0 bases from V and 5 bases from J, leaving 13 bases between. The CDR3 covers 15 residues. Germline V gene lookup returns CDR1 KGHSH and CDR2 LQKENI. The chain employs TRBV18 and TRBJ1-1; D possibly corresponds to TRBD1 (5 bases). The source is an adult who was a healthcare worker with PCR-confirmed SARS-CoV-2 infection or an uninfected control (not recorded which). Sequenced: whole blood. Here the CDR3 reads CASSPPRGTLTEAFF. In nucleotides, the CDR3 is TGTGCCAGCTCACCACCGCGGGGGACGTTAACTGAAGCTTTCTTT.